This TCR beta chain was captured by sequencing in a study of cytomegalovirus exposure and HLA in healthy donors. V was clipped by 4 bases and J by 0 bases, with 10 bases between them. The CDR3 consists of 15 residues. Per the germline V gene, CDR1 is MGHDK and CDR2 is SYGVNS. As regards this clone: Its specificity is not known.

The PCR made use of 60 Vbeta and 13 Jbeta primers. Data came from immunoSEQ multiplex PCR; TCRdb stores just in-frame clones and leaves some out. The table records about 170,000 clones, more than 70% of them present only once. Overall study results and limits: When the data were analyzed later, several of the most significant clusters appeared to be linked to common viral pathogens. More than 150 TCR beta chains were listed as cytomegalovirus-associated. Later work found that TCR association rates differed between HLA loci; DRB1 had the most and HLA-C the fewest.

This chain connects TRBV25-1 to TRBJ2-1; D is perhaps TRBD2 (5 bases). The receptor's source is a male donor in good health and CMV-seronegative. What was sequenced was PBMCs. CDR3 amino acids: CASSVLGTSYNEQFF. CDR3 coding DNA: TGTGCCAGCAGTGTACTAGGAACCTCCTACAATGAGCAGTTCTTC.